Listed below are T cell receptor beta chains from one sample, sequenced in a study of Ad26.COV2.S vaccination and SARS-CoV-2 variants. The table came from immunoSEQ multiplex PCR; TCRdb's copy has only in-frame clones and leaves some out. The sample has 410,000 or so clones, 80% to 95% seen once. Sequenced here: peripheral blood, sampled in a trial of Ad26.COV2.S vaccine versus placebo. The receptors were gathered from a person between 18 and 60 years old who received the Ad26.COV2.S COVID-19 vaccine or a placebo. The CDR3 runs from the conserved cysteine through the conserved F or W. A D gene is named only where the DNA matches it firmly. Clone size, where shown, is once, few, many, or a class for clones that have expanded.

V	D	size	J	DNA	CDR3
TRBV3-1/TRBV3-2	TRBD2	once	TRBJ2-5	TGTGCCAGCAGCCTAGCGGGGGCCCAAGAGACCCAGTACTTC	CASSLAGAQETQYF
TRBV24-1	.	.	TRBJ2-5	TGTGCCACCAGTGAGGCCAGGTCGACTATGGAGACCCAGTACTTC	CATSEARSTMETQYF
TRBV21-1	.	.	TRBJ1-5	TGTGCCAGCAGCAAAGGTGCGATGGGACAGGAGACATCTCATCAGCCCCAGCATTTT	CASSKGAMGQETSHQPQHF
TRBV5-1	.	.	TRBJ2-2	TGCGCCAGCAGCTCTCAAACAGGAGGGGAGCTGTTTTTT	CASSSQTGGELFF
TRBV2	TRBD2	.	TRBJ2-7	TGTGCCACCCGACTAGCGGGGTTCTACGAGCAGTACTTC	CATRLAGFYEQYF
TRBV4-1	.	few	TRBJ2-7	TGCGCCAGCAGCCAAGATCAGGGTCCCTACGAGCAGTACTTC	CASSQDQGPYEQYF
TRBV5-1	TRBD1	.	TRBJ1-6	TGCGCCAGCAGCCCATTGACAGGGATCTCACCCCTCCACTTT	CASSPLTGISPLHF
TRBV5-8	.	.	TRBJ2-6	TGTGCCAGCACTACAGGGCGACTTGCTGGGGCCAACGTCCTGACTTTC	CASTTGRLAGANVLTF
TRBV9	TRBD1	.	TRBJ1-2	TGTGCCAGCAGCCCCCGAACAGGGGGGAACTATGGCTACACCTTC	CASSPRTGGNYGYTF
TRBV5-6	.	.	TRBJ2-7	TGTGCCAGCAGCTTTGGGCAGAGCTCCTACGAGCAGTACTTC	CASSFGQSSYEQYF
TRBV10-3	.	.	TRBJ2-3	TGTGCCATCAGTGAATACGGAGATACGCAGTATTTT	CAISEYGDTQYF
TRBV9	TRBD2	.	TRBJ2-5	TGTGCCAGCAGCCTAGGGGTGCGGGGGGGACAAGAGACCCAGTACTTC	CASSLGVRGGQETQYF
TRBV7-9	.	.	TRBJ1-4	TGTGCCAGCAGCTTCAAACAGGGAACCTATGAAAAACTGTTTTTT	CASSFKQGTYEKLFF
TRBV1	.	once	TRBJ1-1	TGCACCAGCAGCCATGATACGCCCTTGGCAGGGCGCAACACTGAAGCTTTCTTT	CTSSHDTPLAGRNTEAFF
TRBV27	.	.	TRBJ2-2	TGTGCCAGCAGTTTAAAGGCGGCAGCCCGCGGTTGGGGGGAGCTGTTTTTT	CASSLKAAARGWGELFF
TRBV7-8	.	.	TRBJ1-2	TGTGCCAGCGGTCCACAGGGTTTTGGCTACACCTTC	CASGPQGFGYTF
TRBV23-1	.	.	TRBJ2-7	TGCGCCAGCAGTCAATCGATTGAGCGATTGGGCAGGGCGGGGAGCGAGCAGTACTTC	CASSQSIERLGRAGSEQYF
TRBV11-2	TRBD2	.	TRBJ2-1	TGTGCCAGCAGCTCCCTAGCGGGGGGGAACAATGAGCAGTTCTTC	CASSSLAGGNNEQFF
TRBV24-1	.	once	TRBJ2-6	TGTGCCACCAGTGGGACAGAAGCTGGAGCGTCTGGGGCCAACGTCCTGACTTTC	CATSGTEAGASGANVLTF
TRBV7-9	.	.	TRBJ1-1	TGTGCCAGCAGCCGCCTGGGTCCAGGGGCTGCGAACACTGAAGCTTTCTTT	CASSRLGPGAANTEAFF
TRBV5-4	TRBD2	.	TRBJ2-1	TGTGCCAGCAGCTTGGTTGGTAGCGGGGGTAAGGACAATGAGCAGTTCTTC	CASSLVGSGGKDNEQFF
TRBV30	.	.	TRBJ2-1	TGTGCCTGGGTGACAGGGGTGGGAGGGAAAAATGAGCAGTTCTTC	CAWVTGVGGKNEQFF
TRBV7-9	TRBD1	once	TRBJ2-2	TGTGCCAGCAGCCACGGACAGGGACAAACCGGGGAGCTGTTTTTT	CASSHGQGQTGELFF
TRBV3-1/TRBV3-2	TRBD1	.	TRBJ1-1	TGTGCCAGCAGCCAAGATTGGGGACAGAAGGACACTGAAGCTTTCTTT	CASSQDWGQKDTEAFF
TRBV5-1	.	once	TRBJ1-2	TGCGCCAGCAGCTTGCTCCAGGTGCCAATGGGGGACTATGGCTACACCTTC	CASSLLQVPMGDYGYTF
TRBV10-2	.	.	TRBJ1-2	TGCGCCAGCAGTGAGATGGGAAATGGCTACACCTTC	CASSEMGNGYTF
TRBV4-1	.	once	TRBJ1-2	TGCGCCAGCAACATACTGCATGGGGCATCGGAAGGCTACACCTTC	CASNILHGASEGYTF
TRBV11-2	.	.	TRBJ2-7	TGTGCCAGCAGCTTAGCTCCCGAGCAGTACTTC	CASSLAPEQYF
TRBV18	.	few	TRBJ2-2	TGTGCCAGCTCAACTTACCTCCTGGGACAGAACACCGGGGAGCTGTTTTTT	CASSTYLLGQNTGELFF
TRBV27	.	.	TRBJ2-3	TGTGCCAGCAGGCTATTCGAGCGACCCGGTACGCAGTATTTT	CASRLFERPGTQYF
TRBV6-5	.	.	TRBJ2-7	TGTGCCAGCAGTCCCCCGGGCCTAGACTCCTACGAGCAGTACTTC	CASSPPGLDSYEQYF
TRBV9	TRBD2	.	TRBJ2-3	TGTGCCAGCAGCGTAGGGACTAGCGGGGCCTACGGAGATACGCAGTATTTT	CASSVGTSGAYGDTQYF
TRBV5-1	TRBD1	.	TRBJ1-1	TGCGCCAGCAGCTTGGGAGACAGGGGATCCTCCTTGAACACTGAAGCTTTCTTT	CASSLGDRGSSLNTEAFF
TRBV11-2	.	.	TRBJ2-2	TGTGCCAGTGGATCGGGCAGGGGATACACCGGGGAGCTGTTTTTT	CASGSGRGYTGELFF
TRBV5-1	.	.	TRBJ2-2	TGCGCCAGCAGCCCCTACAGGGCGGCCGGGGAGCTGTTTTTT	CASSPYRAAGELFF
TRBV19	TRBD1	few	TRBJ1-2	TGTGCCAGTACGGGGGTCGACAGGGTTGTTAACTATGGCTACACCTTC	CASTGVDRVVNYGYTF
TRBV3-1/TRBV3-2	.	.	TRBJ2-2	TGTGCCAGCAGCAGAGAGGGCAGGCCCGGGGAGCTGTTTTTT	CASSREGRPGELFF
TRBV28	TRBD1	.	TRBJ2-7	TGTGCCAGCAACATAAACGGACAGGGGCGAACCTACGAGCAGTACTTC	CASNINGQGRTYEQYF
TRBV5-1	TRBD1	.	TRBJ2-7	TGCGCCAGCAGCCCTGGACAGGCATCCCACGAGCAGTACTTC	CASSPGQASHEQYF
TRBV19	.	.	TRBJ2-1	TGTGCCAGTAGTGTATCTAGCGTAACCTACAATGAGCAGTTCTTC	CASSVSSVTYNEQFF
TRBV4-3	.	.	TRBJ2-7	TGCGCCAGCAGCCAAGATGTAGTTACATTACGCGTGCAGTACTTC	CASSQDVVTLRVQYF
TRBV30	.	.	TRBJ2-7	TGTGCCTGGAGGGCGGATATAGAGCAGTACTTC	CAWRADIEQYF
TRBV13	.	.	TRBJ2-1	TGTGCCAGCAGCTTACTTACCAATGAGCAGTTCTTC	CASSLLTNEQFF
TRBV5-8	.	.	TRBJ1-2	TGTGCCAGCAGCTTGGGCAGGGCCGTCTATGGCTACACCTTC	CASSLGRAVYGYTF
TRBV11-2	.	.	TRBJ1-1	TGTGCCAGCAGGCCACATAACAGGGAGCGGGCGACTGAAGCTTTCTTT	CASRPHNRERATEAFF
TRBV6-6	.	once	TRBJ1-1	TGTGCCAGCAGTCCCCCAGGTGGTGGGACTGAAGCTTTCTTT	CASSPPGGGTEAFF
TRBV10-3	.	.	TRBJ2-7	TGTGCCATCAGTTCCCGGGGAGACGAGCAGTACTTC	CAISSRGDEQYF
TRBV7-2	.	.	TRBJ2-5	TGTGCCAGCAGCACCGGACCCGGCCGGGTTGGAGAGACCCAGTACTTC	CASSTGPGRVGETQYF
TRBV2	TRBD2	.	TRBJ2-5	TGTGCCAGCCTCGGACTAGCGGGGGGGCCAGAGACCCAGTACTTC	CASLGLAGGPETQYF